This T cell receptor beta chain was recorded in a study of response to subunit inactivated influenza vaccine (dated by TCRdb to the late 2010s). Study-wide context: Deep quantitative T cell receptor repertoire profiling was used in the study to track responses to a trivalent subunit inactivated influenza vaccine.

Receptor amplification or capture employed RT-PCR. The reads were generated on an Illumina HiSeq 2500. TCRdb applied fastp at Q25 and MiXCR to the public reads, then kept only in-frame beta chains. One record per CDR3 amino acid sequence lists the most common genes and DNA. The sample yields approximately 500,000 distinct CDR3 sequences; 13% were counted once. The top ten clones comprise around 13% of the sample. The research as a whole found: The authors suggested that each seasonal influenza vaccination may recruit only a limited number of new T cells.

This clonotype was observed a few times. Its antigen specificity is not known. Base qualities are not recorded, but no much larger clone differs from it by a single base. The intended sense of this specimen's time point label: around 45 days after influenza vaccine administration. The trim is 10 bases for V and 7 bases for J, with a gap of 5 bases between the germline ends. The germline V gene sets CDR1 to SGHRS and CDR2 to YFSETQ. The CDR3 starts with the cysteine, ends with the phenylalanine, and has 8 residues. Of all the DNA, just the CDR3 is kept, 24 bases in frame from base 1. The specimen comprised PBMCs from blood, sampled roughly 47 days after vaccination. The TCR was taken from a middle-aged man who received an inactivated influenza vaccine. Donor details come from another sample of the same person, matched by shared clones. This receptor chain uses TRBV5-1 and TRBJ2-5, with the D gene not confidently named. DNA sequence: TGCGCCCGCACGACCCAGTACTTC. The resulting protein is CARTTQYF. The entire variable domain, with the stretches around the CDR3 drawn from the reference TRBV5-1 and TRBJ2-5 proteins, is KAGVTQTPRYLIKTRGQQVTLSCSPISGHRSVSWYQQTPGQGLQFLFEYFSETQRNKGNFPGRFSGRQFSNSRSEMNVSTLELGDSALYLCARTTQYFGPGTRLLVL.